This T cell receptor beta chain was sequenced during a study of T cell responses to AZD1222 COVID-19 vaccine. On this clone: Antigen specificity is unknown.

Overall study results and limits: Sampling that yielded the repertoires occurred only after the peak T cell response. Researchers report vaccine-associated CD4 TCRs spanning spike, with dominance at 160-218 and 743-854.

TCRdb keeps only in-frame clones here, not all; method: immunoSEQ multiplex PCR. The sample consists of some 130,000 clones, roughly 88% of them appearing once. J lost 6 bases, V lost 8 bases, and 10 bases had no gene match. This CDR3 is 14 amino acids long. Germline V lookup: CDR1 MNHNY, CDR2 SVGAGI (reference sequence). The chain recombines TRBV6-6 with TRBJ2-7; 10 bases map to TRBD1. Here the sequenced sample was peripheral blood, taken 28 days after the second AZD1222 dose. The clonotype was recovered from an adult who received the AZD1222 COVID-19 vaccine. The CDR3 is CASGTTGGAIEQYF. The CDR3 DNA reads TGTGCCAGCGGAACGACAGGGGGCGCGATCGAGCAGTACTTC.